This T cell receptor beta chain was captured by sequencing in a study of T cell changes during pregnancy in multiple sclerosis. The CDR3 consists of 14 residues. Germline V gene lookup returns CDR1 MDHEN and CDR2 SYDVKM. With V trimmed by 6 bases and J by 8 bases, 10 bases remained unmatched. Profiled with immunoSEQ multiplex PCR; TCRdb holds only in-frame clones, not every one. The sample has approximately 48,000 clones, 80% to 95% seen once; the top ten hold 0.39%. The receptor was derived from a female donor with multiple sclerosis, enrolled in a pregnancy study. The chain carries TRBV28 and TRBJ2-1; 7 bases line up with TRBD2. The source material was CD4+ T cells from peripheral blood mononuclear cells, sampled after pregnancy. As DNA, the CDR3 is TGTGCCAGCAGACCGGGCGGGAGATTCTATGAGCAGTTCTTC. As protein: CASRPGGRFYEQFF.